Each of the 30 T cell receptor beta chains below was sequenced from the same sample in a study of CD8 T cells in Susac syndrome. Random hexamers were used to reverse transcribe an amount of about 0.45 to 1 ug RNA. TCRdb called the immunoSEQ multiplex PCR reads again in MiXCR, with one record for every CDR3 protein. The sample shows some 160,000 distinct CDR3 sequences, about 95% of them seen only once. What was sequenced was CD8+ T cells from PBMCs. These receptors all stem from a human donor with multiple sclerosis.

The V gene is TRBV5-1, the J gene TRBJ2-2; 7 bases match TRBD1. The V segment lost 1 base and the J segment 5 bases; nucleotides outside the gene matches: 8. CDR3 length equals 16 residues. Looked up from germline, CDR1 is SGHRS and CDR2 is YFSETQ. The CDR3 coding sequence is TGCGCCAGCAGCTTGACCCTGGACAGGAGGACCGGGGAGCTGTTTTTT. As protein: CASSLTLDRRTGELFF. Full variable domain (remainder filled in from reference TRBV5-1 and TRBJ2-2): KAGVTQTPRYLIKTRGQQVTLSCSPISGHRSVSWYQQTPGQGLQFLFEYFSETQRNKGNFPGRFSGRQFSNSRSEMNVSTLELGDSALYLCASSLTLDRRTGELFFGEGSRLTVL.

This clonotype was seen only once. The rearrangement uses TRBV9 and TRBJ1-1, with D uncertain. This CDR3 has 13 amino acids. V lost 4 bases and J 4 bases, leaving 11 bases between the germline ends. In germline, CDR1 is SGDLS, CDR2 YYNGEE. This CDR3 is CASSLQPATEAFF. The CDR3 DNA sequence: TGTGCCAGCAGCCTTCAACCGGCCACTGAAGCTTTCTTT.

The chain combines TRBV5-1 with TRBJ2-2; D gene ambiguous. CDR1 SGHRS and CDR2 YFSETQ come from the germline V gene. The CDR3 loop spans 14 amino acids. Trimming cost V 4 bases and J 4 bases, with 11 bases left between them. This chain's CDR3 is CASSNPGSTGELFF. The CDR3 DNA sequence: TGCGCCAGCAGCAATCCAGGATCCACCGGGGAGCTGTTTTTT.

The V and J genes are TRBV4-1 and TRBJ2-5; D unresolved. Germline CDR1 reads MGHRA; CDR2 reads YSYEKL. The germline V and J ends were trimmed by 6 bases and 0 bases, with 5 bases remaining between them. The CDR3 is 12 amino acids. The CDR3 region has the DNA TGCGCCAGCAGAGGCAACCAAGAGACCCAGTACTTC. Protein: CASRGNQETQYF.

This chain connects TRBV20-1 to TRBJ2-1, with TRBD1 as a possible D gene (5 bases). Germline V CDR1 and CDR2: DFQATT, SNEGSKA (reference sequence). The CDR3 is 14 amino acids. Trimming removed 0 bases at V and 2 bases at J, with 8 bases between. The CDR3 loop reads CSARERTTYNEQFF. The CDR3 nucleotides are TGCAGTGCTAGAGAAAGGACAACCTACAATGAGCAGTTCTTC.

The rearrangement joins TRBV15 to TRBJ2-7; 8 nucleotides match TRBD1. Germline CDR1 LNHNV, CDR2 YYDKDF (reference sequence). The V gene end was trimmed by 5 bases and the J gene end by 3 bases; junction bases not matched to a gene: 6. The CDR3 runs 14 residues. The CDR3 reads CATSPTDRVYEQYF. The CDR3 region has the DNA TGTGCCACCAGCCCAACGGACAGGGTCTACGAGCAGTACTTC.

This chain joins TRBV7-8 and TRBJ2-3; 7 bases line up with TRBD2. This CDR3 is 14 amino acids long. CDR1 is SGHVS and CDR2 is FQNEAQ in the germline V gene. The CDR3 sequence is CGTREGPSTDTQYF. CDR3 nucleotides: TGTGGGACCAGGGAGGGGCCTAGCACAGATACGCAGTATTTT.

The chain joins TRBV6-6 to TRBJ2-3; no clear D. This CDR3 is 13 amino acids long. Germline assignment: CDR1 MNHNY and CDR2 SVGAGI (reference sequence). V was shortened by 6 bases and J by 4 bases, with 11 bases between the two germline ends. In nucleotides, the CDR3 is TGTGCCAGCAGCCACCAAGCCCCAGATACGCAGTATTTT. It is translated as CASSHQAPDTQYF.

The chain links TRBV12-3 or TRBV12-4 to TRBJ2-7, with 7 bases fitting TRBD1. V lost 5 bases, J lost 13 bases, and 11 bases stayed unmatched. The CDR3 has 12 amino acids. CDR3 nucleotides: TGTGCCAGCAGTCAACCGGGACAGTCAAGTTACTTC. This gives the protein CASSQPGQSSYF.

As DNA, the CDR3 is TGTGCCAGCAGCTTAGCCGGGACTTCCGTCAATGAGCAGTTCTTC. Translating it yields CASSLAGTSVNEQFF. The V call is TRBV13, the J call TRBJ2-1; a weak D match, TRBD2 (6 bases). V gave up 1 base and J gave up 6 bases, with 13 bases separating them. Germline-derived CDR1 and CDR2 are PRHDT and FYEKMQ (reference sequence). This CDR3 region has 15 residues.

The chain employs TRBV24-1 and TRBJ2-3, with TRBD2 identical over 10 bases. Germline assignment: CDR1 KGHDR and CDR2 SFDVKD. V lost 6 bases, J lost 6 bases, and 8 bases stayed unmatched. The CDR3 loop spans 15 amino acids. The CDR3, as DNA: TGTGCCACCAGTCCCGGACTAGCGGTGGCGGATACGCAGTATTTT. It is translated as CATSPGLAVADTQYF.

The chain carries TRBV27 and TRBJ2-7, with unresolved D. Germline-derived CDR1 and CDR2 are MNHEY and SMNVEV (reference sequence). Trimming shortened V by 5 bases and J by 4 bases, and 15 bases separated the two germline ends. The CDR3 is made up of 14 amino acids. This chain's CDR3 is CASSPARWGYEQYF. The CDR3 DNA reads as TGTGCCAGCAGTCCCGCCCGGTGGGGTTACGAGCAGTACTTC.

The chain employs TRBV30 and TRBJ1-4; D call uncertain. The CDR3 is 11 amino acids. The germline V gene encodes CDR1 GTSNPN and CDR2 SVGIG (reference sequence). V was trimmed by 5 bases and J by 7 bases, leaving 8 bases between them. The DNA for the CDR3 is TGTGCCTGGGACACCGTTGAAAAACTGTTTTTT. Amino acid sequence: CAWDTVEKLFF.

This clonotype was seen a few times. The chain carries TRBV6-6 and TRBJ2-7; D is tentatively TRBD1 or TRBD2 (5 bases each). The CDR3 length is 12 residues. CDR1 and CDR2 (germline): MNHNY, SVGAGI (reference sequence). Trimming stripped 2 bases from V and 5 bases from J, with 7 bases between. CDR3 region: CASSYGGNEQYF. The CDR3 nucleotides read TGTGCCAGCAGTTACGGGGGAAACGAGCAGTACTTC.

The rearrangement joins TRBV3-1 to TRBJ2-5, with D possibly TRBD1 on 5 matching bases. Trimming cost V 6 bases and J 1 base, with 9 bases left between them. CDR3 length equals 13 residues. Germline V gives CDR1 LGHDT, CDR2 YNNKEL (reference sequence). CDR3 DNA sequence: TGTGCCAGCAGGCTGGGGCGCCAAGAGACCCAGTACTTC. Protein: CASRLGRQETQYF.

This sequence joins TRBV7-9 and TRBJ2-2; TRBD2 matches 8 bases. The germline CDR1 and CDR2 sequences are SEHNR and FQNEAQ (reference sequence). V shed 10 bases and J 5 bases; nucleotides not matched to a gene: 9. CDR3 size: 14 residues. CDR3 DNA sequence: TGTGCCAACGAAAAGCGGGAGATGACCGGGGAGCTGTTTTTT. It translates to CANEKREMTGELFF.

The chain joins TRBV30 to TRBJ1-1; 7 bases align to TRBD1. Trimming cost V 4 bases and J 6 bases; bases outside gene matches: 5. Germline CDR1 GTSNPN, CDR2 SVGIG (reference sequence). The CDR3 contains 12 residues. CDR3: CAWTDRHPEAFF. As DNA, the CDR3 is TGTGCCTGGACGGACAGGCACCCTGAAGCTTTCTTT.

V gene TRBV3-1 combines with J gene TRBJ1-2, with D unclear. Germline CDR1 and CDR2: LGHDT and YNNKEL (reference sequence). The CDR3 totals 18 residues. V lost 0 bases to trimming and J lost 8 bases, with 25 bases between them. DNA of the CDR3: TGTGCCAGCAGCCAAGATATACGAATGCGGGGATACCACTGGGGCTACACCTTC. It codes for CASSQDIRMRGYHWGYTF. Looking up the rest from reference TRBV3-1 and TRBJ1-2 gives the full variable domain: DTAVSQTPKYLVTQMGNDKSIKCEQNLGHDTMYWYKQDSKKFLKIMFSYNNKELIINETVPNRFSPKSPDKAHLNLHINSLELGDSAVYFCASSQDIRMRGYHWGYTFGSGTRLTVV.

J is TRBJ2-5 and V is TRBV2; 8 nucleotides line up with TRBD2. The germline gives CDR1 SNHLY, CDR2 FYNNEI. The CDR3 extends over 12 amino acids. Trimming removed 7 bases from V and 5 bases from J; junction bases left unmatched: 3. The CDR3 spells CASTASGETQYF. The CDR3 nucleotides read TGTGCCAGCACCGCTAGCGGGGAGACCCAGTACTTC.

In this sample, this clonotype turned up a few times. The chain uses TRBV2 and TRBJ1-1; unclear D gene. Per germline, CDR1 SNHLY and CDR2 FYNNEI. Trimming pared 5 bases from V and 5 bases from J, leaving 12 bases between. This CDR3 is built from 13 residues. CDR3 coding DNA: TGTGCCAGCAGTAGGACGGGAGAGACTGAAGCTTTCTTT. This gives the protein CASSRTGETEAFF. Based on the CDR3 plus reference TRBV2 and TRBJ1-1, the full variable domain is EPEVTQTPSHQVTQMGQEVILRCVPISNHLYFYWYRQILGQKVEFLVSFYNNEISEKSEIFDDQFSVERPDGSNFTLKIRSTKLEDSAMYFCASSRTGETEAFFGQGTRLTVV.

The rearrangement links TRBV7-6 to TRBJ2-3; D gene uncertain. The germline CDR1 and CDR2 sequences are SGHVS and FNYEAQ. The CDR3 is 15 amino acids. V gave up 4 bases and J gave up 0 bases, with 11 bases separating them. The CDR3 DNA reads as TGTGCCAGCAGCTCCATCCCACAGAGCACAGATACGCAGTATTTT. This codes for CASSSIPQSTDTQYF.

This clonotype was detected once. V is TRBV20-1 and J is TRBJ1-5; D is ambiguous. In germline, CDR1 is DFQATT, CDR2 SNEGSKA (reference sequence). The germline V and J ends were trimmed by 0 bases and 0 bases, with 9 bases remaining between them. This CDR3 spans 15 amino acids. The CDR3 DNA reads as TGCAGTGCTAGAGACCCGGCCAGTAGCAATCAGCCCCAGCATTTT. The encoded protein is CSARDPASSNQPQHF.

The chain is built from TRBV30 and TRBJ2-1, with a possible D match to TRBD2 (5 bases). The V end was cut by 2 bases, the J end by 0 bases, with 11 bases between. This CDR3 has 15 residues. Germline lookup yields CDR1 GTSNPN and CDR2 SVGIG (reference sequence). The CDR3 region is CAWSSVRVSYNEQFF. The DNA for the CDR3 is TGTGCCTGGAGTTCCGTGCGGGTCTCCTACAATGAGCAGTTCTTC.

The J gene is TRBJ1-1, the V gene TRBV7-9; D might be TRBD1 (5 bases). Germline V gives CDR1 SEHNR, CDR2 FQNEAQ (reference sequence). The CDR3 runs 13 residues. Trimming took off 5 bases at V and 2 bases at J, with 9 bases between the two ends. The CDR3 DNA follows: TGTGCCAGCAGCCACGACAGAAACACTGAAGCTTTCTTT. It encodes CASSHDRNTEAFF.

The chain couples TRBV7-2 to TRBJ2-7; 9 bases align to TRBD2. The CDR3 contains 14 residues. With 5 bases clipped from V and 0 bases from J, the junction kept 2 bases outside the gene matches. Looked up from germline, CDR1 is SGHTA and CDR2 is FQGNSA. The chain's CDR3 is CASSNSGSSYEQYF. DNA for the CDR3: TGTGCCAGCAGCAATAGCGGGAGCTCCTACGAGCAGTACTTC.

This clonotype was counted once. The CDR3 region has the DNA TGTGCCAGCAGCCTGCGGGACCACCCGGATACGCAGTATTTT. Translated, it gives CASSLRDHPDTQYF. This chain joins TRBV7-3 and TRBJ2-3, with a weak D call TRBD2 (6 bases). V gave up 5 bases and J gave up 6 bases, with 15 bases separating them. CDR3 length equals 14 residues. The germline V gene has CDR1 SGHTA and CDR2 FQGTGA.

This clonotype was observed once. The V call is TRBV7-3, the J call TRBJ2-5; 8 bases line up with TRBD1. V shed 2 bases and J 2 bases; nucleotides not matched to a gene: 7. The CDR3 runs 16 residues. Per germline, CDR1 SGHTA and CDR2 FQGTGA. This chain's CDR3 is CASSLYSGTGQETQYF. The CDR3 DNA reads TGTGCCAGCAGCTTATACTCCGGGACAGGACAAGAGACCCAGTACTTC.

V is TRBV9 and J is TRBJ1-1, with no clear D. Per the germline V gene, CDR1 is SGDLS and CDR2 is YYNGEE. CDR3 length: 14 amino acids. With 0 bases removed from V and 5 bases from J, the gap between germline ends came to 11 bases. CDR3 amino acids: CASSVVPVETEAFF. The CDR3 coding sequence is TGTGCCAGCAGCGTAGTTCCGGTGGAGACTGAAGCTTTCTTT.

The CDR3 loop reads CSARVAGYSYNEQFF. CDR3 coding DNA: TGCAGTGCTAGAGTAGCGGGGTACTCCTACAATGAGCAGTTCTTC. The rearrangement joins TRBV20-1 to TRBJ2-1, with 8 bases fitting TRBD2. The CDR3 contains 15 residues. Germline loops: CDR1 DFQATT, CDR2 SNEGSKA (reference sequence). Unmatched junction bases numbered 2, after V lost 1 base and J lost 0 bases.

The rearrangement joins TRBV29-1 to TRBJ2-7; 8 nucleotides agree with TRBD1. V lost 7 bases to trimming and J lost 5 bases; unmatched junction nucleotides: 4. The germline gives CDR1 SQVTM, CDR2 ANQGSEA. The CDR3 runs 11 residues. DNA of the CDR3: TGCAGCGGGACACAGGGGGACGAGCAGTACTTC. It translates to CSGTQGDEQYF.